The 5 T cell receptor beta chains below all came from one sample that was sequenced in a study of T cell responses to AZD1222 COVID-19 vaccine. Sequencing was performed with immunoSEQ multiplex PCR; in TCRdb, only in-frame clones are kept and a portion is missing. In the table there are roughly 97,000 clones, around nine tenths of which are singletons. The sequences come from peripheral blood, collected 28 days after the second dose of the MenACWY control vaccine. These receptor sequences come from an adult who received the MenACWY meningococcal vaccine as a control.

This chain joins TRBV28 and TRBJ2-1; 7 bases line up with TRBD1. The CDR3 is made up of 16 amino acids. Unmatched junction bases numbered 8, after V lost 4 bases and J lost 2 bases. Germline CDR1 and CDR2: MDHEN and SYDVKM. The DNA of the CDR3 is TGTGCCAGCAGTTCCACAGGGGCCGGGACCTACAATGAGCAGTTCTTC. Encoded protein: CASSSTGAGTYNEQFF.

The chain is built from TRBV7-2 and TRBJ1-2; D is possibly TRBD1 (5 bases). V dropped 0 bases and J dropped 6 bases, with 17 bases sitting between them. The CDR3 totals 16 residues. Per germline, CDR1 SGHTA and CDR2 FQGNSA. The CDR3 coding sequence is TGTGCCAGCAGCTTAGCCTCCGGGAGGGGAGGGGATGGCTACACCTTC. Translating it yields CASSLASGRGGDGYTF.

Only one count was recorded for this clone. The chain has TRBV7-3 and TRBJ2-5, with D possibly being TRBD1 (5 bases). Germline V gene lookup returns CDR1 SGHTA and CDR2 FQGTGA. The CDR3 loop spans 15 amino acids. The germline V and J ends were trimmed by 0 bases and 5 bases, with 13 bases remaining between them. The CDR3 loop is CASSLTAGWWETQYF. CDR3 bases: TGTGCCAGCAGCTTAACCGCAGGGTGGTGGGAGACCCAGTACTTC.

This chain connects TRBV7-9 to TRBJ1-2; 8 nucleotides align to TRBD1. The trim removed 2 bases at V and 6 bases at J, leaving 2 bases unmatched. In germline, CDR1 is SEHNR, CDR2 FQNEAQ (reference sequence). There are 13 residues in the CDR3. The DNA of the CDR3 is TGTGCCAGCAGCTTACAGGGGGCGGATGGCTACACCTTC. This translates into CASSLQGADGYTF.

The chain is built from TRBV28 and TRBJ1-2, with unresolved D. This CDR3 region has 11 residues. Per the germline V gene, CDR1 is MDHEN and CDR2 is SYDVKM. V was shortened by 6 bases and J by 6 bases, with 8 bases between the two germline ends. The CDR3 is CASRGFDGYTF. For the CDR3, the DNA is TGTGCCAGCAGGGGCTTCGATGGCTACACCTTC.